This entry features one TCR beta chain sequence. Its antigen is not known. This entry comes from a study of chemoradiotherapy in HPV16-positive cancers. Study-wide points: Candidate HPV-specific clones and E7-related TCR motifs grew in tumor during treatment. HPV-responsive T-cell expansion during chemoradiotherapy was linked to improved recurrence-free survival in HPV16-positive patients.

The CDR3 extends over 14 amino acids. V gave up 4 bases and J gave up 4 bases, with 14 bases separating them. Germline loops: CDR1 SGHRS, CDR2 YFSETQ. Profiled with immunoSEQ multiplex PCR; TCRdb holds only in-frame clones, not every one. The table shows 9,500 to 15,000 clones, with around 89% occurring only once. The rearrangement links TRBV5-1 to TRBJ1-1; D is perhaps TRBD1 (5 bases). The sequence was obtained from a human donor with HPV-associated anogenital cancer. The sample was taken from a patient who underwent chemoradiotherapy. CDR3 amino acids: CASSIYSGGTEAFF. The CDR3 DNA reads as TGCGCCAGCAGCATCTACAGCGGGGGCACTGAAGCTTTCTTT.